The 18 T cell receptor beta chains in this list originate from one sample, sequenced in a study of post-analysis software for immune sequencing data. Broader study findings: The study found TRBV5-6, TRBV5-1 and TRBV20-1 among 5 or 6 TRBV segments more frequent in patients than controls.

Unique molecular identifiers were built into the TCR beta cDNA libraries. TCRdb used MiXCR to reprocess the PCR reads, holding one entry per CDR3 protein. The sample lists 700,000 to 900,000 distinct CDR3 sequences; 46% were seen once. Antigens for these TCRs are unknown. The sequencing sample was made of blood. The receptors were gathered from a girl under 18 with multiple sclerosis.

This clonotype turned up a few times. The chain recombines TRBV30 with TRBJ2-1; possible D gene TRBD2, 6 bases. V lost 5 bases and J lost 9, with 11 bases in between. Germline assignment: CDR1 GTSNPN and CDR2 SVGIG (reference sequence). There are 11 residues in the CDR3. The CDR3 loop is CAWVSGGEQFF. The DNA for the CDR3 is TGTGCCTGGGTTAGCGGCGGTGAGCAGTTCTTC.

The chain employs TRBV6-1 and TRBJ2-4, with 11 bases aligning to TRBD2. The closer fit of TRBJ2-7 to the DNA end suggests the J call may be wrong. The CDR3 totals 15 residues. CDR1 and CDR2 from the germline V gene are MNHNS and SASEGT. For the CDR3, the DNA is TGTGCCAGCAGTGGAGGGACTAGCGGACTCTACGAGCAGTACTTC. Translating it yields CASSGGTSGLYEQYF.

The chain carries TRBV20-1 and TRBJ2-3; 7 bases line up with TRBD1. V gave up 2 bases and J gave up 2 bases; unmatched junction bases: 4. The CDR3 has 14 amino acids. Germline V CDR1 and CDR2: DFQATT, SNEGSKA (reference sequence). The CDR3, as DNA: TGCAGTGCTAGAAGAGACAGGGACACAGATACGCAGTATTTT. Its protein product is CSARRDRDTDTQYF.

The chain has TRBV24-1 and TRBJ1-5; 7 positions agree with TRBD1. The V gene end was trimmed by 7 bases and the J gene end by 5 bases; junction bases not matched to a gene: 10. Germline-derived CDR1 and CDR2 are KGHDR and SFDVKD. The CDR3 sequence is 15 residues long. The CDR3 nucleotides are TGTGCCACCAGCTTCCCCGACAGGGAGGATCAGCCCCAGCATTTT. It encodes CATSFPDREDQPQHF.

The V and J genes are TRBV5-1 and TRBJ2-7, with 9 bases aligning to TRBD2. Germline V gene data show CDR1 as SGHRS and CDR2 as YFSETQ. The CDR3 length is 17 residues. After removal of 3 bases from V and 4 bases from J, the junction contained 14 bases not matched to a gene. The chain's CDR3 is CASSSATVAGDGYEQYF. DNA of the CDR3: TGCGCCAGCAGCTCGGCGACAGTAGCGGGAGATGGTTACGAGCAGTACTTC.

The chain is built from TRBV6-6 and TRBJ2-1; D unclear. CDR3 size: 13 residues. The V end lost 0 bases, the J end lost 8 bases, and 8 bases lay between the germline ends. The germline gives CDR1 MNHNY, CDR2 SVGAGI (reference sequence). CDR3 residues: CASSYSAPDEQFF. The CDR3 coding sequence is TGTGCCAGCAGTTACTCGGCTCCGGATGAGCAGTTCTTC.

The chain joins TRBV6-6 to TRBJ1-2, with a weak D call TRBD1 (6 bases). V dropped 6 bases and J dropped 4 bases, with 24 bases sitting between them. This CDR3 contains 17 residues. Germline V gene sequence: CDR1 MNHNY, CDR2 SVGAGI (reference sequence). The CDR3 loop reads CASSGGPTATSLYGYTF. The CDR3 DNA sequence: TGTGCCAGCAGCGGGGGGCCAACCGCGACCAGTCTCTATGGCTACACCTTC.

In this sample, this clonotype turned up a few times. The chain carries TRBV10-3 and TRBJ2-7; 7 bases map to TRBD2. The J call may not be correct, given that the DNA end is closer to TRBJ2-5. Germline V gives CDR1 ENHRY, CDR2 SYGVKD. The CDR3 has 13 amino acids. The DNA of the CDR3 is TGTGCCATCTCATGGGGAGGGGAGGAGACCCAGTACTTC. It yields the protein CAISWGGEETQYF.

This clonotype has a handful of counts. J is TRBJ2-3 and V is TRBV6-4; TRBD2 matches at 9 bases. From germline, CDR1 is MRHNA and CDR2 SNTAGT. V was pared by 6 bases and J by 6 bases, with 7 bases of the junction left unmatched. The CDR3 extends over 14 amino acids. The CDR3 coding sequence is TGTGCCAGCAGGCAAACCGGGACTAGCGATACGCAGTATTTT. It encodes CASRQTGTSDTQYF.

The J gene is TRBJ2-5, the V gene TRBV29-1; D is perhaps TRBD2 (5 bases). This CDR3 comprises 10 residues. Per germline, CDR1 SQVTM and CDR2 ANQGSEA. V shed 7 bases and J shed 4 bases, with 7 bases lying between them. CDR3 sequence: CSGGGETQYF. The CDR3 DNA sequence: TGCAGCGGCGGAGGAGAGACCCAGTACTTC.

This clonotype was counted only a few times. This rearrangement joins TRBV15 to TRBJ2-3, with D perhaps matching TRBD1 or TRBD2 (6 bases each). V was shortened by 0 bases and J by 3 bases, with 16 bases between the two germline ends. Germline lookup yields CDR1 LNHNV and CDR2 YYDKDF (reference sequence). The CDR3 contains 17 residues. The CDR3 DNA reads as TGTGCCACCAGCAGAGATACGTTGGGCGGGACAACAGATACGCAGTATTTT. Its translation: CATSRDTLGGTTDTQYF. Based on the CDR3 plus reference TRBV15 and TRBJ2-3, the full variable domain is DAMVIQNPRYQVTQFGKPVTLSCSQTLNHNVMYWYQQKSSQAPKLLFHYYDKDFNNEADTPDNFQSRRPNTSFCFLDIRSPGLGDTAMYLCATSRDTLGGTTDTQYFGPGTRLTVL.

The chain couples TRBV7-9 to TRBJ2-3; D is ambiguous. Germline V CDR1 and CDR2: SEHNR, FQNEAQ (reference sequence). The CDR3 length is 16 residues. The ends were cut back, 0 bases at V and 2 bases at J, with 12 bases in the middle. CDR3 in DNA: TGTGCCAGCAGCTTAGCCCTGGCCGGTGACACAGATACGCAGTATTTT. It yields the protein CASSLALAGDTDTQYF.

The CDR3 sequence: CASSYTLVVGANEQFF. In nucleotides, the CDR3 is TGTGCCAGCAGCTACACGCTAGTTGTGGGGGCCAATGAGCAGTTCTTC. The chain uses TRBV5-8 and TRBJ2-1; D possibly corresponds to TRBD1 (6 bases). The CDR3 covers 16 residues. With 3 bases removed from V and 6 bases from J, the gap between germline ends came to 19 bases. The V gene's germline CDR1 is SGHTS and CDR2 YDEGEE.

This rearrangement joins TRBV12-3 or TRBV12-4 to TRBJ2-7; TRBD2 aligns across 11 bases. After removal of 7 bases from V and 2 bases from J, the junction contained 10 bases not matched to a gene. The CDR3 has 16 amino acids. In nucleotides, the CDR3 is TGTGCCAGCAAAGGGCTAGCGGGAGGCCCGACCTACGAGCAGTACTTC. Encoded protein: CASKGLAGGPTYEQYF.

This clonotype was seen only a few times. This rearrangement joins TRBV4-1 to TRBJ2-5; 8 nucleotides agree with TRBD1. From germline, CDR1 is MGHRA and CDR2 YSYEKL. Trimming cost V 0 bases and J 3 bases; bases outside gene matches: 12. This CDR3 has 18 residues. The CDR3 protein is CASSQERGTGGREETQYF. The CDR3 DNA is TGCGCCAGCAGCCAAGAAAGGGGTACAGGGGGGAGAGAAGAGACCCAGTACTTC.

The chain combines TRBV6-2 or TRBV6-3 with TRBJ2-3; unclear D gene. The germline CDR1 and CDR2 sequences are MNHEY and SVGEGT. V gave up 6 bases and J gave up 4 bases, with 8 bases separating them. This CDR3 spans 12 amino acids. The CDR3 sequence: CASRQSADTQYF. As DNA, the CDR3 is TGTGCCAGCAGACAGAGCGCAGATACGCAGTATTTT.

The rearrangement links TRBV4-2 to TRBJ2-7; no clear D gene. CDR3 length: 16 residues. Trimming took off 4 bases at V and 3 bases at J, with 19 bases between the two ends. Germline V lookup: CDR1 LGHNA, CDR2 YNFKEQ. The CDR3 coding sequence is TGTGCCAGCAGCCGGGGATTTGCGGTATTAGTCTACGAGCAGTACTTC. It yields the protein CASSRGFAVLVYEQYF.

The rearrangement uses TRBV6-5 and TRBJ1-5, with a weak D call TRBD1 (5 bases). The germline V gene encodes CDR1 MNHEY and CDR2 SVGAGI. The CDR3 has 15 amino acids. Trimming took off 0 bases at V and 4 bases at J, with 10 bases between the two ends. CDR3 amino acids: CASSYSQGTNQPQHF. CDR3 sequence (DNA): TGTGCCAGCAGTTACTCTCAGGGCACAAATCAGCCCCAGCATTTT.